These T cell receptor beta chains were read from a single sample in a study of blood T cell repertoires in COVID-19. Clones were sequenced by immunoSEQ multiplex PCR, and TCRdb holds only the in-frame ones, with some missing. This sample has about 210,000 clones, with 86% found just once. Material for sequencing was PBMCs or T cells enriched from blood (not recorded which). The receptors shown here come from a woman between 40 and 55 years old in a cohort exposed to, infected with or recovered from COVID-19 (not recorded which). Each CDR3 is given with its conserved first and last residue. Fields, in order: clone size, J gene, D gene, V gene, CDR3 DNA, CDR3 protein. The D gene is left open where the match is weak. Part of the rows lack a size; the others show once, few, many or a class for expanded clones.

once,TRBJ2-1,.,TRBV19,TGTGCCAGTAGTATCGCCTCAGGGCGCAATGAGCAGTTCTTC,CASSIASGRNEQFF
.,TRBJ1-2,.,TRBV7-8,TGTGCCAGCAGCTTACTCAGGGTGCCAATAAGGGGCTACACCTTC,CASSLLRVPIRGYTF
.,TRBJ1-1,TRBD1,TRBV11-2,TGTGCCAGCAGCCAACAGGGGGGGACTGAAGCTTTCTTT,CASSQQGGTEAFF
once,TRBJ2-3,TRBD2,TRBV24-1,TGTGCCACCAGTGGAGTCCTAGCGGGGGGGACAGATACGCAGTATTTT,CATSGVLAGGTDTQYF
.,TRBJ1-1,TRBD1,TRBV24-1,TGTGCCACCAGTGTACCGGGACAGGGTGAAGCTTTCTTT,CATSVPGQGEAFF
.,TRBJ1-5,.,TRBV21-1,TGTGCCAGCAGCAATAAGGGACTTGATAATCAGCCCCAGCATTTT,CASSNKGLDNQPQHF
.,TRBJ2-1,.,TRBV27,TGTGCCAGCAGTGTAATACCTACGTCATCCTTTCAGTTCTTC,CASSVIPTSSFQFF
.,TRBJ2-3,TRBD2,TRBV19,TGTGCCAGTACGGCGGGACTAGCGGGGCCAGATACGCAGTATTTT,CASTAGLAGPDTQYF
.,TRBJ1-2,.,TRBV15,TGTGCCACCAGCAGAGATCCTCAGGGCGGTACCGGCTACACCTTC,CATSRDPQGGTGYTF
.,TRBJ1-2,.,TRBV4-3,TGCGCCAGCAGCGGGCGACAGAAATCCTATGGCTACACCTTC,CASSGRQKSYGYTF
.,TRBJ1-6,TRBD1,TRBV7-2,TGTGCCAGCAGCCTCCTCGACAGGGCGGACTCACCCCTCCACTTT,CASSLLDRADSPLHF
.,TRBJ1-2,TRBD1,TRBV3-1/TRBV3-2,TGTGCCAGCAGCTACCCGGGACAGGGGTATGGCTACACCTTC,CASSYPGQGYGYTF
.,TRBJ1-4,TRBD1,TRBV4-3,TGCGCCAGCAGCGGACAGGGGGCTCATGAAAAACTGTTTTTT,CASSGQGAHEKLFF
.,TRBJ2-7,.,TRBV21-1,TGTGCCAGCAGCAAAAGTCCCCCTAGCGGGAGGGCCCACGAGCAGTACTTC,CASSKSPPSGRAHEQYF
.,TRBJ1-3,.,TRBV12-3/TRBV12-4,TGTGCCAGCAGTCTCATCGGGGGAAACACCATATATTTT,CASSLIGGNTIYF
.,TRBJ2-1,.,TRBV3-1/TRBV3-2,TGTGCCAGCAGCCAAGAGCGGGCTCGAAACTACAATGAGCAGTTCTTC,CASSQERARNYNEQFF